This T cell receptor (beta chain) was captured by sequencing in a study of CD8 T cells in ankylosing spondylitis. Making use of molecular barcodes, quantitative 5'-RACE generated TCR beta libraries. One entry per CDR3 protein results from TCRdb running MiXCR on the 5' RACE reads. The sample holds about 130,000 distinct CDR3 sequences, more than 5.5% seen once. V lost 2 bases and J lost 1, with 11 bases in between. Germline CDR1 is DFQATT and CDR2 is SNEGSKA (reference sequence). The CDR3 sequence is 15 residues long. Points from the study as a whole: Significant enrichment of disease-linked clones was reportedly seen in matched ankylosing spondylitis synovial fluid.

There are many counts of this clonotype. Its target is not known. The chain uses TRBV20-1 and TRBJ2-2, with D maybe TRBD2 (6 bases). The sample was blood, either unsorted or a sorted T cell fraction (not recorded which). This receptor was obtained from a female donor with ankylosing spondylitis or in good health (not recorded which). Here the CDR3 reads CSARRSGVNTGELFF. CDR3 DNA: TGCAGTGCTAGAAGATCGGGGGTGAACACCGGGGAGCTGTTTTTT.